Below are 32 T cell receptor beta chains sequenced from a single sample in a study of T cells after posttransplantation cyclophosphamide. Sequencing was performed with immunoSEQ multiplex PCR; in TCRdb, only in-frame clones are kept and a portion is missing. The table shows around 2,000 clones, with around 71% occurring only once. Cyclophosphamide on days +3 and +4 followed busulfan-fludarabine conditioning and a marrow graft. Material: PBMCs, obtained around 35 days after a stem cell transplant with posttransplant cyclophosphamide. The receptors here all came from a male patient in his fifties who received an allogeneic stem cell transplant from a related donor and was CMV-positive. Some of the T cells may derive from the graft donor.

This clone was seen a few times. This chain uses TRBV14 with TRBJ2-7; D is possibly TRBD2 (6 bases). V lost 4 bases to trimming and J lost 5 bases, with 24 bases between them. The CDR3 totals 17 residues. Germline V CDR1 and CDR2: SGHDN, FVKESK. CDR3 sequence reads: CASSPRITAGRVHEQYF. As DNA, the CDR3 is TGTGCCAGCAGCCCCCGAATAACAGCCGGGAGAGTCCACGAGCAGTACTTC.

The V gene is TRBV18, the J gene TRBJ2-5, with 10 bases that match TRBD1. V shed 1 base, J shed 4 bases, and the junction held 12 bases outside the gene matches. CDR3 length: 18 residues. The germline CDR1 and CDR2 sequences are KGHSH and LQKENI. Written as DNA, the CDR3 is TGTGCCAGCTCACCACAGCAGGACAGGGGGAGAATGGGAGAGACCCAGTACTTC. Residues: CASSPQQDRGRMGETQYF.

V usage is TRBV5-5 and J usage is TRBJ2-3, with a tentative D call TRBD1 (5 bases). V was pared by 0 bases and J by 5 bases, with 13 bases between. The germline gives CDR1 SGHKS, CDR2 YYEKEE (reference sequence). The CDR3 is 15 amino acids. This CDR3 reads CASSLAGNPGDTQYF. The CDR3 coding sequence is TGTGCCAGCAGCTTGGCAGGGAACCCCGGAGATACGCAGTATTTT.

The chain carries TRBV25-1 and TRBJ2-7; D might be TRBD1 (6 bases). Looked up from germline, CDR1 is MGHDK and CDR2 is SYGVNS. Trimming left V 0 bases short and J 4 bases short, with 13 bases between. The length of the CDR3 is 15 residues. DNA for the CDR3: TGTGCCAGCAGTGAATATAATCAGGGGTTGTACGAGCAGTACTTC. Its protein is CASSEYNQGLYEQYF.

By proportion, this clone is large (0.1 to 1%). Other DNA sequences in this sample translate to the same CDR3. This chain connects TRBV4-3 to TRBJ1-6, with D perhaps matching TRBD1 (5 bases). The CDR3 spans 16 residues. V shed 0 bases and J shed 6 bases, with 12 bases lying between them. The germline V gene has CDR1 LGHNA and CDR2 YSLEER. The CDR3 DNA reads TGCGCCAGCAGCCAAGATTCTCGGGGGAGTAATTCACCCCTCCACTTT. This gives the protein CASSQDSRGSNSPLHF.

The chain is built from TRBV14 and TRBJ1-4, with D maybe TRBD1 (5 bases). Between the trimmed V and J ends, which lost 1 base and 8 bases, there was a span of 14 bases. CDR3 length: 15 residues. Germline CDR1 and CDR2: SGHDN and FVKESK. CDR3 sequence: CASSQARGEREKLFF. The CDR3 DNA follows: TGTGCCAGCAGCCAAGCACGGGGGGAAAGGGAAAAACTGTTTTTT.

The chain employs TRBV28 and TRBJ2-3; perhaps TRBD1 as D (5 bases). From germline, CDR1 is MDHEN and CDR2 SYDVKM. V dropped 0 bases and J dropped 4 bases, with 14 bases sitting between them. This CDR3 spans 16 amino acids. DNA of the CDR3: TGTGCCAGCAGTTTATGGAACAGGCCAAAATCAGATACGCAGTATTTT. Residues: CASSLWNRPKSDTQYF.

The genes are TRBV9 and TRBJ1-1; D not certain. V was shortened by 5 bases and J by 7 bases, with 15 bases between the two germline ends. The V gene's germline CDR1 is SGDLS and CDR2 YYNGEE. This CDR3 region has 13 residues. The CDR3, as DNA: TGTGCCAGCAGTAGGGAGGAGTACTTTGAAGCTTTCTTT. It codes for CASSREEYFEAFF.

This clone was detected a few times. The V and J genes are TRBV5-4 and TRBJ1-3; tentatively, D is TRBD1 (5 bases). Germline V gene sequence: CDR1 SGHNT, CDR2 YYREEE (reference sequence). Trimming pared 4 bases from V and 5 bases from J, leaving 19 bases between. This CDR3 is built from 16 residues. The CDR3 protein is CASSRVSRARRNTIYF. The CDR3 nucleotides read TGTGCCAGCAGCCGTGTATCCAGGGCGAGAAGAAACACCATATATTTT.

This clone was counted between two and nine times. The chain has TRBV9 and TRBJ2-1, with 7 bases matching TRBD2. The CDR3 loop spans 16 amino acids. Unmatched junction bases numbered 14, after V lost 4 bases and J lost 7 bases. From germline, CDR1 is SGDLS and CDR2 YYNGEE. CDR3 residues: CASSPRGGGARNEQFF. CDR3 sequence (DNA): TGTGCCAGCAGCCCCCGCGGGGGAGGGGCGAGGAATGAGCAGTTCTTC.

This chain joins TRBV7-2 and TRBJ2-7; 9 bases are a match to TRBD2. Trimming cost V 4 bases and J 7 bases; bases outside gene matches: 14. Germline-derived CDR1 and CDR2 are SGHTA and FQGNSA. This CDR3 region has 16 residues. CDR3 amino acids: CASSWQAGGITLEQYF. The CDR3 DNA reads as TGTGCCAGCAGCTGGCAAGCGGGGGGTATAACTCTGGAGCAGTACTTC.

The gene calls are TRBV6-6 and TRBJ2-1; perhaps TRBD2 as D (6 bases). Trimming removed 0 bases from V and 8 bases from J, with 14 bases in between. The CDR3 length is 15 residues. Germline assignment: CDR1 MNHNY and CDR2 SVGAGI (reference sequence). In DNA, the CDR3 is TGTGCCAGCAGTTACTCGGGGGGAGTTGTAGATGAGCAGTTCTTC. Translating it yields CASSYSGGVVDEQFF.

The V and J genes are TRBV7-9 and TRBJ2-7; TRBD1 agrees at 9 bases. This CDR3 contains 12 residues. The ends lost 5 bases at V and 6 bases at J; junction bases unmatched: 2. From germline, CDR1 is SEHNR and CDR2 FQNEAQ (reference sequence). As DNA, the CDR3 is TGTGCCAGCAGCCGGACAGGGGTCGAGCAGTACTTC. Protein sequence: CASSRTGVEQYF. The entire variable domain, with the rest obtained from reference TRBV7-9 and TRBJ2-7, is as follows: DTGVSQNPRHKITKRGQNVTFRCDPISEHNRLYWYRQTLGQGPEFLTYFQNEAQLEKSRLLSDRFSAERPKGSFSTLEIQRTEQGDSAMYLCASSRTGVEQYFGPGTRLTVT.

In this sample, this clone turned up a few times. The V call is TRBV7-9, the J call TRBJ1-3; D possibly corresponds to TRBD1 (6 bases). In germline, CDR1 is SEHNR, CDR2 FQNEAQ (reference sequence). Trimming stripped 4 bases from V and 4 bases from J, with 20 bases between. The CDR3 is 17 residues long. DNA for the CDR3: TGTGCCAGCAGCTCAACACCTATAGAGGGGGACGGAAACACCATATATTTT. Translation: CASSSTPIEGDGNTIYF.

This clone occurred a few times. The chain combines TRBV5-5 with TRBJ1-5, with D unresolved. V was shortened by 4 bases and J by 1 base, with 12 bases between the two germline ends. The CDR3 covers 15 residues. Germline values: CDR1 SGHKS, CDR2 YYEKEE (reference sequence). The CDR3 region has the DNA TGTGCCAGCAGCGCGGGTCAAGCGAGCAATCAGCCCCAGCATTTT. Translating gives CASSAGQASNQPQHF.

The chain joins TRBV19 to TRBJ1-3; D is possibly TRBD1 (5 bases). V was pared by 9 bases and J by 3 bases, with 18 bases between. The CDR3 spans 15 residues. CDR1 and CDR2 (germline): LNHDA, SQIVND (reference sequence). The CDR3 reads CASYQTAYFGNTIYF. The CDR3 bases are TGTGCCAGCTACCAGACAGCCTATTTTGGAAACACCATATATTTT.

V is TRBV16 and J is TRBJ2-7; D is possibly TRBD2 (6 bases). The CDR3 has 15 residues. The V and J ends lost 3 bases and 0 bases respectively, with 12 bases between them. The germline V gene encodes CDR1 KGHSY and CDR2 FQNENV. This CDR3 reads CASSQRYGSSYEQYF. The CDR3 DNA sequence: TGTGCCAGCAGCCAGAGATACGGGAGCTCCTACGAGCAGTACTTC. Looking up the rest from reference TRBV16 and TRBJ2-7 gives the full variable domain: GEEVAQTPKHLVRGEGQKAKLYCAPIKGHSYVFWYQQVLKNEFKFLISFQNENVFDETGMPKERFSAKCLPNSPCSLEIQATKLEDSAVYFCASSQRYGSSYEQYFGPGTRLTVT.

J is TRBJ1-1 and V is TRBV27; D not resolved. CDR3 length: 15 residues. Trimming took off 7 bases at V and 0 bases at J, with 15 bases between the two ends. CDR1 MNHEY and CDR2 SMNVEV come from the germline V gene (reference sequence). The CDR3 sequence: CASNPTGSLNTEAFF. Here the CDR3 DNA reads TGTGCCAGCAATCCGACGGGGTCGTTGAACACTGAAGCTTTCTTT.

CDR3 region: CASSFPGTRAETQYF. DNA of the CDR3: TGTGCCAGCAGCTTCCCCGGGACTCGGGCGGAGACCCAGTACTTC. This chain joins TRBV7-9 and TRBJ2-5, with D tentatively TRBD2 (6 bases). Looked up from germline, CDR1 is SEHNR and CDR2 is FQNEAQ (reference sequence). Trimming stripped 3 bases from V and 5 bases from J, with 16 bases between. The CDR3 length is 15 residues. The full variable domain, with the rest looked up from reference TRBV7-9 and TRBJ2-5, is DTGVSQNPRHKITKRGQNVTFRCDPISEHNRLYWYRQTLGQGPEFLTYFQNEAQLEKSRLLSDRFSAERPKGSFSTLEIQRTEQGDSAMYLCASSFPGTRAETQYFGPGTRLLVL.

The CDR3 region has the DNA TGTGCCATCAGTCCAGTTGGACAGGAGAACACTGAAGCTTTCTTT. Translating gives CAISPVGQENTEAFF. The rearrangement links TRBV10-3 to TRBJ1-1, with 7 nucleotides matching TRBD1. The germline V gene encodes CDR1 ENHRY and CDR2 SYGVKD. The V and J ends lost 5 bases and 1 base, in that order; junction bases with no gene match: 7. CDR3 length: 15 amino acids.

This rearrangement joins TRBV9 to TRBJ2-1, with 7 bases lining up with TRBD2. V was clipped by 0 bases and J by 13 bases; unmatched bases: 7. This CDR3 comprises 13 residues. Germline lookup yields CDR1 SGDLS and CDR2 YYNGEE. CDR3 amino acids: CASSVGQLAKQFF. The CDR3, as DNA: TGTGCCAGCAGCGTAGGCCAACTAGCGAAACAGTTCTTC.

The chain has TRBV19 and TRBJ2-1; TRBD2 is a possible D gene (6 bases). Germline V gene data show CDR1 as LNHDA and CDR2 as SQIVND (reference sequence). V lost 4 bases and J lost 3, with 19 bases in between. CDR3 length: 17 residues. The CDR3 is CASSNPGVSGLYNEQFF. The CDR3 DNA sequence: TGTGCCAGTAGTAACCCCGGGGTTAGCGGACTCTACAATGAGCAGTTCTTC.

The rearrangement links TRBV19 to TRBJ1-1; possibly TRBD1 for D (6 bases). The V gene lost 4 bases and the J gene lost 3 bases, with 15 bases spanning the gap. Germline values: CDR1 LNHDA, CDR2 SQIVND (reference sequence). This CDR3 is 15 amino acids long. The CDR3 DNA reads TGTGCCAGTAGTACCCTCCAGGGGATCGACACTGAAGCTTTCTTT. It encodes CASSTLQGIDTEAFF.

V usage is TRBV2 and J usage is TRBJ2-5, with D unclear. V dropped 8 bases and J dropped 5 bases, with 6 bases sitting between them. Germline V lookup: CDR1 SNHLY, CDR2 FYNNEI. The CDR3 is 10 residues long. The CDR3 sequence: CASSRETQYF. Written as DNA, the CDR3 is TGTGCCAGCTCGAGGGAGACCCAGTACTTC.

J is TRBJ2-1 and V is TRBV7-9; D not certain. This CDR3 contains 13 residues. CDR1 and CDR2 (germline): SEHNR, FQNEAQ (reference sequence). CDR3 protein: CGSVFSFNNEQFF. The CDR3 region has the DNA TGTGGTAGTGTCTTTTCATTCAACAATGAGCAGTTCTTC.

This clone was detected only a few times. The chain joins TRBV14 to TRBJ2-3; 9 bases fit TRBD2. This CDR3 comprises 18 residues. Germline lookup yields CDR1 SGHDN and CDR2 FVKESK. The J segment lost 5 bases and the V segment lost 0 bases, leaving 12 bases of the junction unmatched. Here the CDR3 DNA reads TGTGCCAGCAGCCAAGATCCCTATGAGCGGGGGGTAGGAGATACGCAGTATTTT. Protein product: CASSQDPYERGVGDTQYF. The whole variable domain, remainder taken from reference TRBV14 and TRBJ2-3, is EAGVTQFPSHSVIEKGQTVTLRCDPISGHDNLYWYRRVMGKEIKFLLHFVKESKQDESGMPNNRFLAERTGGTYSTLKVQPAELEDSGVYFCASSQDPYERGVGDTQYFGPGTRLTVL.

The genes are TRBV29-1 and TRBJ2-2, with 8 bases that match TRBD1. CDR3 length equals 15 residues. The J segment lost 1 base and the V segment lost 7 bases, leaving 8 bases of the junction unmatched. CDR1 is SQVTM, CDR2 ANQGSEA, per germline. CDR3 sequence (DNA): TGCAGCGCCCAACGCGGGACAGGGAACACCGGGGAGCTGTTTTTT. Protein: CSAQRGTGNTGELFF.

The CDR3 is CASSPPGQGAMDEKLFF. The CDR3 DNA is TGTGCCAGCTCACCACCAGGACAGGGGGCGATGGATGAAAAACTGTTTTTT. The V gene is TRBV18, the J gene TRBJ1-4, with TRBD1 matching 11 bases. The germline CDR1 and CDR2 sequences are KGHSH and LQKENI. This CDR3 has 17 amino acids. After removal of 0 bases from V and 6 bases from J, the junction contained 6 bases not matched to a gene.

The genes are TRBV9 and TRBJ2-3, with D perhaps TRBD1 (6 bases). Trimming shortened V by 5 bases and J by 4 bases, and 17 bases separated the two germline ends. Germline loops: CDR1 SGDLS, CDR2 YYNGEE. CDR3 size: 15 residues. The CDR3: CASSHTGNVADTQYF. The CDR3 nucleotides read TGTGCCAGCAGTCACACAGGGAATGTGGCAGATACGCAGTATTTT.

The V and J genes are TRBV7-2 and TRBJ2-7, with no clear D. Germline V gene lookup returns CDR1 SGHTA and CDR2 FQGNSA. Trimming removed 0 bases from V and 5 bases from J, with 11 bases in between. CDR3 length: 14 residues. The CDR3 region has the DNA TGTGCCAGCAGCTTAGCGTCGAGACAACACGAGCAGTACTTC. Its translation is CASSLASRQHEQYF.

This clone was detected only once. The chain is built from TRBV18 and TRBJ2-7, with 9 nucleotides matching TRBD2. The CDR3 covers 16 residues. Unmatched junction bases numbered 3, after V lost 0 bases and J lost 0 bases. Germline V gene data show CDR1 as KGHSH and CDR2 as LQKENI. CDR3 DNA: TGTGCCAGCTCACCACCGTTAGCGGGGGCCTCCTACGAGCAGTACTTC. As protein: CASSPPLAGASYEQYF.

This clone turned up a few times. V and J are TRBV29-1 and TRBJ1-1; D not certain. Germline V CDR1 and CDR2: SQVTM, ANQGSEA. The CDR3 length is 13 residues. V gave up 4 bases and J gave up 0 bases, with 9 bases separating them. DNA of the CDR3: TGCAGCGTTGGTAACATACTGAACACTGAAGCTTTCTTT. Translated: CSVGNILNTEAFF.